These 14 T cell receptor beta chains originate from one sample sequenced in a study of blood T cell repertoires in COVID-19. Here immunoSEQ multiplex PCR was the method, and the copy in TCRdb shows in-frame clones only, minus some. This sample has about 120,000 clones, with 85% found just once. The specimen was peripheral blood. The receptors stem from a man aged 40-50 years with acute or convalescent COVID-19.

The rearrangement uses TRBV6-5 and TRBJ2-3; D is unresolved. The CDR3 has 16 amino acids. V was shortened by 0 bases and J by 0 bases, with 10 bases between the two germline ends. Germline CDR1 and CDR2: MNHEY and SVGAGI. CDR3 coding DNA: TGTGCCAGCAGTTACTCGGTCCCTACCAGCACAGATACGCAGTATTTT. Translating it yields CASSYSVPTSTDTQYF.

The chain carries TRBV7-2 and TRBJ1-4, with 7 positions matching TRBD1. This CDR3 region has 15 residues. Germline CDR1 reads SGHTA; CDR2 reads FQGNSA. With V trimmed by 4 bases and J by 3 bases, 5 bases remained unmatched. This CDR3 is CASSSYRGSNEKLFF. DNA for the CDR3: TGTGCCAGCAGCTCATACAGGGGATCTAATGAAAAACTGTTTTTT.

This clone appeared a few times. This chain uses TRBV7-3 with TRBJ1-1; D might be TRBD1 (6 bases). Per the germline V gene, CDR1 is SGHTA and CDR2 is FQGTGA. This CDR3 is 13 amino acids long. V was pared by 5 bases and J by 11 bases, with 18 bases between. The CDR3 sequence is CASSPTRQVGAFF. DNA of the CDR3: TGTGCCAGCAGCCCTACCCGACAGGTTGGGGCTTTCTTT.

V gene TRBV18 combines with J gene TRBJ1-6; 7 nucleotides line up with TRBD1. The CDR3 spans 14 residues. With V trimmed by 6 bases and J by 7 bases, 6 bases remained unmatched. Per germline, CDR1 KGHSH and CDR2 LQKENI. CDR3 protein: CASSVDRVNSPLHF. CDR3 DNA sequence: TGTGCCAGCTCCGTCGACAGGGTGAATTCACCCCTCCACTTT.

V and J are TRBV6-6 and TRBJ2-1, with D unresolved. V dropped 0 bases and J dropped 4 bases, with 4 bases sitting between them. Germline V CDR1 and CDR2: MNHNY, SVGAGI (reference sequence). CDR3 size: 13 residues. CDR3 nucleotides: TGTGCCAGCAGTTACTCCACTTACAATGAGCAGTTCTTC. Its translation is CASSYSTYNEQFF.

This clone appeared once. Written as DNA, the CDR3 is TGTGCCACCAGTGCTCGGACAGGGAAAATCTCTGGGGCCAACGTCCTGACTTTC. Residues: CATSARTGKISGANVLTF. The rearrangement links TRBV24-1 to TRBJ2-6; 8 bases line up with TRBD1. CDR3 size: 18 residues. Per the germline V gene, CDR1 is KGHDR and CDR2 is SFDVKD. V shed 5 bases and J 0 bases; nucleotides not matched to a gene: 8.

There are a few counts of this clone. The chain recombines TRBV30 with TRBJ1-5; D uncertain. Trimming took off 0 bases at V and 3 bases at J, with 6 bases between the two ends. Germline-derived CDR1 and CDR2 are GTSNPN and SVGIG (reference sequence). The CDR3 spans 13 residues. The DNA of the CDR3 is TGTGCCTGGAGTGTGCACTCCAATCAGCCCCAGCATTTT. It codes for CAWSVHSNQPQHF.

This chain joins TRBV5-6 and TRBJ1-1; 7 bases are a match to TRBD1. Germline assignment: CDR1 SGHDT and CDR2 YYEEEE. Trimming at V came to 3 bases and at J to 1 base, leaving 3 bases not matched to a gene. CDR3 length: 14 residues. The CDR3 nucleotides read TGTGCCAGCAGCTCGACAGGGAAGAACACTGAAGCTTTCTTT. Translating gives CASSSTGKNTEAFF.

The chain joins TRBV2 to TRBJ2-3, with D possibly TRBD1 on 5 matching bases. Trimming removed 6 bases from V and 1 base from J, with 11 bases in between. The CDR3 has 14 amino acids. CDR1 is SNHLY, CDR2 FYNNEI, per germline. For the CDR3, the DNA is TGTGCCAGCAGGGGGCTAGGCGGCACAGATACGCAGTATTTT. This encodes CASRGLGGTDTQYF.

The chain links TRBV2 to TRBJ1-5, with TRBD1 as a possible D gene (6 bases). Trimming stripped 7 bases from V and 4 bases from J, with 14 bases between. This CDR3 region has 14 residues. From germline, CDR1 is SNHLY and CDR2 FYNNEI. The CDR3 coding sequence is TGTGCCAGCACCCCTTTGGACAGAAATCAGCCCCAGCATTTT. It is translated as CASTPLDRNQPQHF.

The V call is TRBV5-8, the J call TRBJ2-7; TRBD1 aligns across 10 bases. The V and J ends lost 4 bases and 3 bases, in that order; junction bases with no gene match: 16. Germline V gene data show CDR1 as SGHTS and CDR2 as YDEGEE. This CDR3 has 18 amino acids. CDR3 in amino acids: CASSTRDRGTGKGYEQYF. As DNA, the CDR3 is TGTGCCAGCAGCACACGGGACAGGGGCACCGGGAAAGGCTACGAGCAGTACTTC.

V gene TRBV6-5 combines with J gene TRBJ2-7, with D possibly TRBD1 on 5 matching bases. This CDR3 is built from 15 residues. The germline V gene encodes CDR1 MNHEY and CDR2 SVGAGI. The ends were cut back, 8 bases at V and 3 bases at J, with 20 bases in the middle. Here the CDR3 DNA reads TGTGCCAGCCGACGAGATTTTACAGGCCGCTACGAGCAGTACTTC. Translating it yields CASRRDFTGRYEQYF.

The V and J genes are TRBV23-1 and TRBJ2-1; D may be TRBD1 (5 bases). TRBV23-1 has ORF status, its function being uncertain. V was clipped by 2 bases and J by 5 bases, with 16 bases between them. This CDR3 contains 16 residues. CDR3 amino acids: CASSQRTFPPDNEQFF. CDR3 nucleotide sequence: TGCGCCAGCAGTCAAAGGACATTCCCTCCGGACAATGAGCAGTTCTTC.

This clone showed up many times. The V gene is TRBV24-1, the J gene TRBJ2-6; the match to TRBD1 covers 8 bases. V shed 3 bases, J shed 3 bases, and the junction held 3 bases outside the gene matches. The CDR3 runs to 16 residues. Per germline, CDR1 KGHDR and CDR2 SFDVKD. CDR3 loop: CATSDPTGDGANVLTF. In DNA, the CDR3 is TGTGCCACCAGTGATCCGACAGGGGATGGGGCCAACGTCCTGACTTTC.